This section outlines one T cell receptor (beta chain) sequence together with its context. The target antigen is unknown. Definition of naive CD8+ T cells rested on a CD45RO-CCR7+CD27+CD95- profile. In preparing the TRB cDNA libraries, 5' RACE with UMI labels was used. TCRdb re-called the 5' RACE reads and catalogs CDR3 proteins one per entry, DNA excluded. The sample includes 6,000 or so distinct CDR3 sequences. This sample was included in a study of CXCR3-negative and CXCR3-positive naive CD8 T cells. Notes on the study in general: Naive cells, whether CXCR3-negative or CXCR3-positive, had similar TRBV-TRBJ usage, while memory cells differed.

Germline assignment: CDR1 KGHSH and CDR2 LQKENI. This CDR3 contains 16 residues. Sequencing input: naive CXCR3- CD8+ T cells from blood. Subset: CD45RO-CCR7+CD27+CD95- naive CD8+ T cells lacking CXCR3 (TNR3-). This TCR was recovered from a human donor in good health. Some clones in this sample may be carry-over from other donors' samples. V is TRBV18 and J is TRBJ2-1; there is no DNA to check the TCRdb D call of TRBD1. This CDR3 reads CASSPPPGDNYNEQFF.